The TCR beta chain described here comes from a study of blood T cell repertoires in COVID-19. Study-wide background: Sites in the United States, Italy and Spain provided acute and convalescent COVID-19 samples. Sources were T cells, B-cell-depleted T cells, or PBMCs; the material itself was cDNA or gDNA.

This CDR3 is 15 amino acids long. V lost 3 bases and J 1 base, leaving 12 bases between the germline ends. Germline CDR1 and CDR2: SGHAT and FQDESV (reference sequence). Original methodology: Amplification with reference gene primers provided the estimates of nucleated cell counts. Sequenced by immunoSEQ multiplex PCR; TCRdb stores in-frame clones only, minus some. That table is the source of V, J and clone size, and D and trimming were worked out from the DNA. This sample has about 210,000 clones, with around 84% found just once. The V gene is TRBV11-1, the J gene TRBJ1-1; D perhaps matches TRBD1 (6 bases). The sample taken for sequencing was peripheral blood. The TCR comes from a man aged 45-65 years with active or convalescent COVID-19. CDR3 amino acids: CASSFRRGPNTEAFF. The DNA for the CDR3 is TGTGCCAGCAGCTTCCGCAGGGGCCCGAACACTGAAGCTTTCTTT.